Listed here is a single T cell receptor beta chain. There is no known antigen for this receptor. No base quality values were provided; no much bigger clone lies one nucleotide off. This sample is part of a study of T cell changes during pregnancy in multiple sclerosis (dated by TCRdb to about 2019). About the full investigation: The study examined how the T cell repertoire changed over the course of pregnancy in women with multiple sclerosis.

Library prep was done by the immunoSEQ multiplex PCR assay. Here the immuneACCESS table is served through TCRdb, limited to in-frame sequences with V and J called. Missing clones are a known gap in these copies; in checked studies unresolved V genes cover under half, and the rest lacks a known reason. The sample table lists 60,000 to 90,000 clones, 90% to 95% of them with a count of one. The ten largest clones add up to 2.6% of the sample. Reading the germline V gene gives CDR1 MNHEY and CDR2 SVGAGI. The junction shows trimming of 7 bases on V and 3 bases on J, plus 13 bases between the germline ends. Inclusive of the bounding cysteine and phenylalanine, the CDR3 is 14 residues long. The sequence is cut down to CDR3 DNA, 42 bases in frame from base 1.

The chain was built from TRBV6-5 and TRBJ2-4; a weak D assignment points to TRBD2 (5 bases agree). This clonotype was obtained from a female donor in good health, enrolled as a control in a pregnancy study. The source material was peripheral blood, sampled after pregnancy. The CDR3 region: CASTATGFKNIQYF. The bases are TGTGCCAGCACCGCGACGGGGTTCAAAAACATTCAGTACTTC.